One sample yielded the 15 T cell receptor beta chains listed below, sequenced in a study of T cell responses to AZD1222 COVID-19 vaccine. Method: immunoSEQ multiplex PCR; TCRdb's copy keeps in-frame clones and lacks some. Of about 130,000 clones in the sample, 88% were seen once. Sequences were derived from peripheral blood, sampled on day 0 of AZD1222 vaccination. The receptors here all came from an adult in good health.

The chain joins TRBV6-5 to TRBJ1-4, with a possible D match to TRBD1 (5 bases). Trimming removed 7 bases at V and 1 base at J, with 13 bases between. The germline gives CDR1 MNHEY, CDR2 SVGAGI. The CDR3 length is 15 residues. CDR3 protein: CASTVWGGTNEKLFF. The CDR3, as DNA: TGTGCCAGCACCGTCTGGGGGGGAACTAATGAAAAACTGTTTTTT.

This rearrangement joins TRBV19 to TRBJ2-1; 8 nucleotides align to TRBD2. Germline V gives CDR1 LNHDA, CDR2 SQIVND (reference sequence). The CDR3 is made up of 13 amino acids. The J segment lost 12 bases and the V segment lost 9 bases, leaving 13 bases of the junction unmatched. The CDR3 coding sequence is TGTGCCAGCCAGTCCGGGAGGGGCCTTGGGCAGTTCTTC. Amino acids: CASQSGRGLGQFF.

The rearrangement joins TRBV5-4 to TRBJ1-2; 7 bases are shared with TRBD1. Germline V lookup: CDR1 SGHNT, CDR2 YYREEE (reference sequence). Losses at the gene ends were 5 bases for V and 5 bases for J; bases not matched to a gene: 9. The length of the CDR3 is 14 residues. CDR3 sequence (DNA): TGTGCCAGCAGTTTTGAAACAGGGGTTTATGGCTACACCTTC. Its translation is CASSFETGVYGYTF. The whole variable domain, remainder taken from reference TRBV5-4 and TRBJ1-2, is ETGVTQSPTHLIKTRGQQVTLRCSSQSGHNTVSWYQQALGQGPQFIFQYYREEENGRGNFPPRFSGLQFPNYSSELNVNALELDDSALYLCASSFETGVYGYTFGSGTRLTVV.

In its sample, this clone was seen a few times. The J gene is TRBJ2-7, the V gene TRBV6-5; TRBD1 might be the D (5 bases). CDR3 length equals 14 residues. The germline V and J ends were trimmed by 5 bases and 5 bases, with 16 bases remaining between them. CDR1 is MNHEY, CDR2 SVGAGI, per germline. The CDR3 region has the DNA TGTGCCAGCAGTAGGACAAGGCTAGGTCACGAGCAGTACTTC. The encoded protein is CASSRTRLGHEQYF.

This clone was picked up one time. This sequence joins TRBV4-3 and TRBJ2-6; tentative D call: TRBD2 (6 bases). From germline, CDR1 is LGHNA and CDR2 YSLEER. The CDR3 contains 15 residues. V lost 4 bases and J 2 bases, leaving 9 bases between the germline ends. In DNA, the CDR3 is TGCGCCAGCAGCCCGGCGGGGACTGGGGCCAACGTCCTGACTTTC. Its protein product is CASSPAGTGANVLTF.

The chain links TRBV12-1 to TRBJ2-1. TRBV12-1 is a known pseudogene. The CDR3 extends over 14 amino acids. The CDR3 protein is CASSSTGPGNEQFF. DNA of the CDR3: TGTGCCAGCAGCTCTACGGGACCTGGAAATGAGCAGTTCTTC.

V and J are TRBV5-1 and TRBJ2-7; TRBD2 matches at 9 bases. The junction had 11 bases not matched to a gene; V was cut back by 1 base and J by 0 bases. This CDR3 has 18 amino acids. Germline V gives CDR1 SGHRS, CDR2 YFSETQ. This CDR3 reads CASSLYGSGSASSYEQYF. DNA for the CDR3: TGCGCCAGCAGCTTGTATGGTAGCGGGAGTGCGAGCTCCTACGAGCAGTACTTC.

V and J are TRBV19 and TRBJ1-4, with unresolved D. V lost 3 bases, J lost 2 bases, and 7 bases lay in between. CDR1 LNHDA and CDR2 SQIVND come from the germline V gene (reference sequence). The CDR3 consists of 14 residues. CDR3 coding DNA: TGTGCCAGTAGTATTATGGAGACTAATGAAAAACTGTTTTTT. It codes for CASSIMETNEKLFF.

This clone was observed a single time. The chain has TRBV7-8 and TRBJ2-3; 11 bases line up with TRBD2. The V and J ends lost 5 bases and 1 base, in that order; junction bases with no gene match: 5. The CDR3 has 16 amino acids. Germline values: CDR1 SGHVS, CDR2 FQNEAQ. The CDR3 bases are TGTGCCAGCAGCCCAGGGACTAGCGGCCGCACAGATACGCAGTATTTT. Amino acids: CASSPGTSGRTDTQYF.

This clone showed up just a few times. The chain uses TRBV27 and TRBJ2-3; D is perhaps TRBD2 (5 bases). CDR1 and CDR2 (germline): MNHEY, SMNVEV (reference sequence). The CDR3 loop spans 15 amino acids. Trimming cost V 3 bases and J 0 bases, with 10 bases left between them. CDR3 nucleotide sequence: TGTGCCAGCAGTTTTGGGAGAGCCAGCACAGATACGCAGTATTTT. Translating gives CASSFGRASTDTQYF.

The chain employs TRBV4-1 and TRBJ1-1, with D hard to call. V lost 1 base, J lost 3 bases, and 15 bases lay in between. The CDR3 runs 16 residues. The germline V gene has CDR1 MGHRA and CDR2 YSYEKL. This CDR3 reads CASSQVPKGHDTEAFF. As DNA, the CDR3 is TGCGCCAGCAGCCAAGTCCCTAAAGGGCATGACACTGAAGCTTTCTTT.

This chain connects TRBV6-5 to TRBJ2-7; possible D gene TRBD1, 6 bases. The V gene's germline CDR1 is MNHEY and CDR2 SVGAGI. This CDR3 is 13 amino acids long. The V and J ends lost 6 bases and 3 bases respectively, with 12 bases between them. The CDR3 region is CASSRQVFYEQYF. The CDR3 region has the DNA TGTGCCAGCAGCAGACAGGTCTTCTACGAGCAGTACTTC.

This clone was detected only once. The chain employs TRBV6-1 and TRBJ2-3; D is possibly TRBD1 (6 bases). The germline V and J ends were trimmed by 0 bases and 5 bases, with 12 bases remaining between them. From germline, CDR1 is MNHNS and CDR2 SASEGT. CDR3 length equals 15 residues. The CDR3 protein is CASSEAGAARDTQYF. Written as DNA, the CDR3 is TGTGCCAGCAGTGAAGCGGGGGCCGCCAGAGATACGCAGTATTTT.

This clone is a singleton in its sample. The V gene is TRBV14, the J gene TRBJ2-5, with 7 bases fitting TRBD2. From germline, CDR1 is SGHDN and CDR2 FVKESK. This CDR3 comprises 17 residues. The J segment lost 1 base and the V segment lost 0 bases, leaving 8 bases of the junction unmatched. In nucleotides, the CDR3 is TGTGCCAGCAGCCAAGATGTGCTAGCGGACACCCAAGAGACCCAGTACTTC. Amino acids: CASSQDVLADTQETQYF.

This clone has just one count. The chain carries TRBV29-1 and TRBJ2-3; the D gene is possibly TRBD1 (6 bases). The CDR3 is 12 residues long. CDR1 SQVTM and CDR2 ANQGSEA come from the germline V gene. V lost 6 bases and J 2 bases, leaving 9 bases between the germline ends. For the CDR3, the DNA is TGCAGCGTAAGGGACAACACAGATACGCAGTATTTT. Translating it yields CSVRDNTDTQYF.